The 20 T cell receptor beta chains below were found in one sample sequenced in a study of OX40 agonist ivuxolimab in advanced cancers. Profiling relied on immunoSEQ multiplex PCR, and the TCRdb table lists in-frame clones only, not all of them. The sample holds some 16,000 clones, roughly 78% seen once. The sample here was CD4+ or CD8+ T cells sorted from blood, taken in a trial of the OX40 agonist ivuxolimab. The receptor source for this set is an adult with an advanced solid tumor such as melanoma, head and neck, liver or kidney cancer.

This chain joins TRBV7-9 and TRBJ1-1; D remains unclear. Germline CDR1 is SEHNR and CDR2 is FQNEAQ (reference sequence). Trimming cost V 0 bases and J 8 bases, with 7 bases left between them. The CDR3 extends over 12 amino acids. CDR3: CASSLADGEAFF. CDR3 nucleotides: TGTGCCAGCAGCTTAGCGGACGGGGAAGCTTTCTTT. Full variable domain (remainder filled in from reference TRBV7-9 and TRBJ1-1): DTGVSQNPRHKITKRGQNVTFRCDPISEHNRLYWYRQTLGQGPEFLTYFQNEAQLEKSRLLSDRFSAERPKGSFSTLEIQRTEQGDSAMYLCASSLADGEAFFGQGTRLTVV.

J is TRBJ2-1 and V is TRBV27; the D call may be TRBD1 or TRBD2 (6 bases each). Trimming stripped 10 bases from V and 4 bases from J, with 20 bases between. Germline CDR1 reads MNHEY; CDR2 reads SMNVEV (reference sequence). The CDR3 length is 15 residues. CDR3 region: CATRLGGDRYNEQFF. In DNA form, the CDR3 reads TGTGCCACTCGTCTGGGGGGCGATAGATACAATGAGCAGTTCTTC.

In the case of this clone: At one end the junction does not follow the germline gene, possibly because of a read error. The chain couples TRBV4-2 to TRBJ2-1; D is undetermined. Germline loops: CDR1 LGHNA, CDR2 YNFKEQ. CDR3 length equals 10 residues. CDR3 protein: CASSQDSVIF. CDR3 coding DNA: TGTGCCAGCAGCCAAGATTCGGTCATCTTC.

This chain joins TRBV15 and TRBJ2-2; 8 nucleotides align to TRBD1. The germline V gene encodes CDR1 LNHNV and CDR2 YYDKDF (reference sequence). Trimming cost V 3 bases and J 6 bases; bases outside gene matches: 3. CDR3 length: 14 amino acids. The CDR3 DNA sequence: TGTGCCACCAGCAGCCGGACAGGGCCCGGGGAGCTGTTTTTT. Its protein is CATSSRTGPGELFF.

This chain uses TRBV28 with TRBJ1-2; D is unclear. CDR1 is MDHEN and CDR2 is SYDVKM in the germline V gene. This CDR3 contains 15 residues. V was pared by 1 base and J by 4 bases, with 13 bases between. CDR3 sequence reads: CASSLSLGESYGYTF. The CDR3 region has the DNA TGTGCCAGCAGTTTATCCCTAGGTGAATCCTATGGCTACACCTTC.

This clone was picked up one time. This chain links TRBV11-3 with TRBJ2-7; D is unclear. The germline V and J ends were trimmed by 2 bases and 2 bases, with 10 bases remaining between them. This CDR3 contains 14 residues. The germline V gene encodes CDR1 SGHNT and CDR2 YENEEA. CDR3 nucleotides: TGTGCCAGCAGCTTAATGTCTGGAGCCTACGAGCAGTACTTC. This gives the protein CASSLMSGAYEQYF.

The genes are TRBV28 and TRBJ1-5; TRBD1 aligns across 7 bases. The CDR3 has 13 residues. Trimming took 11 bases from V and 1 from J; bases not matched to a gene: 5. CDR1 is MDHEN and CDR2 is SYDVKM in the germline V gene. CDR3 amino acids: CACTGASNQPQHF. CDR3 coding DNA: TGTGCCTGTACAGGGGCCAGCAATCAGCCCCAGCATTTT. Supplemented by reference TRBV28 and TRBJ1-5, the full variable domain reads DVKVTQSSRYLVKRTGEKVFLECVQDMDHENMFWYRQDPGLGLRLIYFSYDVKMKEKGDIPEGYSVSREKKERFSLILESASTNQTSMYLCACTGASNQPQHFGDGTRLSIL.

Regarding this clone: One junction end does not reproduce the germline sequence, and a read error may be involved. V usage is TRBV5-4 and J usage is TRBJ1-5; TRBD1 aligns across 8 bases. Germline V gives CDR1 SGHNT, CDR2 YYREEE (reference sequence). The CDR3 loop spans 14 amino acids. The CDR3 nucleotides read TGTGTCAGCAGCTTCCAGGGGGCGAATCAGCCCCAGCATTTT. Amino acids: CVSSFQGANQPQHF.

The chain combines TRBV12-5 with TRBJ2-3, with 14 bases aligning to TRBD2. With 2 bases clipped from V and 6 bases from J, the junction kept 4 bases outside the gene matches. The CDR3 spans 16 residues. Germline CDR1 and CDR2: LGHNT and FRNRAP. CDR3 region: CASGLMGLAGEDTQYF. CDR3 in DNA: TGTGCTAGTGGTTTGATGGGACTAGCGGGAGAGGATACGCAGTATTTT.

This clone came up once. The rearrangement links TRBV5-4 to TRBJ2-7; 8 positions agree with TRBD1. After removal of 4 bases from V and 6 bases from J, the junction contained 6 bases not matched to a gene. This CDR3 contains 13 residues. Germline CDR1 and CDR2: SGHNT and YYREEE (reference sequence). Written as DNA, the CDR3 is TGTGCCAGCAGCGGAGGACAGGGAGGCGAGCAGTACTTC. Translated: CASSGGQGGEQYF.

This chain links TRBV19 with TRBJ2-7, with 9 bases identical to TRBD2. The V gene's germline CDR1 is LNHDA and CDR2 SQIVND (reference sequence). This CDR3 region has 16 residues. Trimming cost V 4 bases and J 4 bases; bases outside gene matches: 11. As DNA, the CDR3 is TGTGCCAGTAGTAAACTTATAAGCGGGAGGAGGTACGAGCAGTACTTC. This translates into CASSKLISGRRYEQYF.

In nucleotides, the CDR3 is TGTGCCAGCAGCCTAGGCGGGACCTCCTATCCCTACGAGCAGTACTTC. It encodes CASSLGGTSYPYEQYF. The chain carries TRBV7-9 and TRBJ2-5, with D possibly being TRBD2 (6 bases). The J call may not be correct, given that the DNA end is closer to TRBJ2-7. The CDR3 length is 16 residues. Germline CDR1 is SEHNR and CDR2 is FQNEAQ (reference sequence).

The chain joins TRBV27 to TRBJ1-2, with a possible D match to TRBD1 (6 bases). This CDR3 contains 14 residues. In germline, CDR1 is MNHEY, CDR2 SMNVEV (reference sequence). V was shortened by 6 bases and J by 6 bases, with 17 bases between the two germline ends. The chain's CDR3 is CASRERGGGHGYTF. CDR3 bases: TGTGCCAGCAGAGAGAGGGGAGGGGGGCATGGCTACACCTTC.

The chain recombines TRBV18 with TRBJ2-7, with D possibly TRBD2 on 6 matching bases. Germline V gives CDR1 KGHSH, CDR2 LQKENI. The V gene lost 4 bases and the J gene lost 4 bases, with 11 bases spanning the gap. CDR3 length: 13 amino acids. The CDR3 nucleotides read TGTGCCAGCTCACTTTCCGGGACTTACGAGCAGTACTTC. Its translation is CASSLSGTYEQYF.

To note about this clone: No conserved phenylalanine or tryptophan is present at the end of the CDR3, so a read error is the likely explanation. Because the CDR3's place on the DNA is in doubt, the DNA is left out and the CDR3 is given as listed by TCRdb. The chain is built from TRBV21-1 and TRBJ1-2. TRBV21-1 is a pseudogene locus. The CDR3 adds up to 12 amino acids, both ends counted. CDR3: CASSNSGEGYVV.

The rearrangement links TRBV28 to TRBJ1-5, with 7 positions matching TRBD1. Looked up from germline, CDR1 is MDHEN and CDR2 is SYDVKM. Unmatched junction bases numbered 18, after V lost 5 bases and J lost 11 bases. The CDR3 is 16 amino acids. The CDR3 nucleotides read TGTGCCAGCAGTCCCGCGGACAGGAATGGCCTGGTGGCCCAGCATTTT. Translating it yields CASSPADRNGLVAQHF.

The V gene is TRBV14, the J gene TRBJ2-5; D is unclear. The ends were cut back, 1 base at V and 2 bases at J, with 8 bases in the middle. The CDR3 is made up of 14 amino acids. Germline CDR1 is SGHDN and CDR2 is FVKESK. CDR3 residues: CASSQGRLQETQYF. In DNA, the CDR3 is TGTGCCAGCAGCCAAGGGCGGCTACAAGAGACCCAGTACTTC.

This clone is classed as medium-sized. V and J are TRBV2 and TRBJ1-1, with TRBD1 as a possible D gene (6 bases). Germline values: CDR1 SNHLY, CDR2 FYNNEI. The ends were cut back, 5 bases at V and 6 bases at J, with 19 bases in the middle. The CDR3 spans 15 residues. CDR3 amino acids: CASSPTDRLAPEAFF. The CDR3 DNA is TGTGCCAGCAGTCCCACAGACAGGTTGGCGCCTGAAGCTTTCTTT. The whole variable domain, filled in from reference TRBV2 and TRBJ1-1, reads EPEVTQTPSHQVTQMGQEVILRCVPISNHLYFYWYRQILGQKVEFLVSFYNNEISEKSEIFDDQFSVERPDGSNFTLKIRSTKLEDSAMYFCASSPTDRLAPEAFFGQGTRLTVV.

This clone was detected only once. The chain has TRBV5-1 and TRBJ2-3; 10 positions agree with TRBD2. The ends lost 7 bases at V and 0 bases at J; junction bases unmatched: 2. The CDR3 runs 14 residues. CDR1 and CDR2 (germline): SGHRS, YFSETQ. CDR3 sequence: CASGGLASTDTQYF. For the CDR3, the DNA is TGCGCCAGCGGGGGACTAGCGAGCACAGATACGCAGTATTTT.

This chain uses TRBV5-1 with TRBJ2-2; 11 bases match TRBD2. This CDR3 contains 17 residues. Germline CDR1 and CDR2: SGHRS and YFSETQ. Germline trimming cut 5 bases from V and 2 bases from J; bases unmatched to any gene: 8. CDR3 protein: CASSGTSGTANTGELFF. The CDR3 nucleotides read TGCGCCAGCAGTGGGACTAGCGGAACCGCTAACACCGGGGAGCTGTTTTTT.